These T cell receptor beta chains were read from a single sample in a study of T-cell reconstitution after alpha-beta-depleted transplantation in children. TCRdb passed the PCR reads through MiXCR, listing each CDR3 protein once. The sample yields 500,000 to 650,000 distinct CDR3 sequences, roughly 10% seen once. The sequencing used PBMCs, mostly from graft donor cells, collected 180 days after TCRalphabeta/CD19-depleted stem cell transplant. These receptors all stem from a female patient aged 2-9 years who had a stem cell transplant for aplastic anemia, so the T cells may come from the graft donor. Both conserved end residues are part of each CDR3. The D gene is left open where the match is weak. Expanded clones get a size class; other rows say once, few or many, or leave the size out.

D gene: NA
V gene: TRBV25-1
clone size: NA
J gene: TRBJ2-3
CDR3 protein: CASSERVGSSTDTQYF
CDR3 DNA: TGTGCCAGCAGTGAACGAGTCGGATCTAGCACAGATACGCAGTATTTT

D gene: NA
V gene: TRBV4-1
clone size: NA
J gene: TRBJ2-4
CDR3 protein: CASSQDRRLGRYGTLAKNIQYF
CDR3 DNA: TGCGCCAGCAGCCAAGATCGGAGGCTTGGTCGGTATGGGACCTTAGCCAAAAACATTCAGTACTTC

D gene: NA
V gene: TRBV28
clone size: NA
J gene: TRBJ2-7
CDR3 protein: CASSFWGDTYEQYF
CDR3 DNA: TGTGCCAGCAGTTTCTGGGGGGATACCTACGAGCAGTACTTC

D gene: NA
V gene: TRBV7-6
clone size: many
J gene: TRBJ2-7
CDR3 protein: CASSLTVRNEQYF
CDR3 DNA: TGTGCCAGCAGCTTGACAGTCAGAAACGAGCAGTACTTC

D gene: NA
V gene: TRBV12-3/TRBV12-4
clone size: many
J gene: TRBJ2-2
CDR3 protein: CASRTGWTGELFF
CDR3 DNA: TGTGCCAGCAGGACGGGATGGACCGGGGAGCTGTTTTTT

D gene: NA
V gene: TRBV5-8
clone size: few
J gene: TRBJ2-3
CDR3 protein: CASSSTTTDTQYF
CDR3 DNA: TGTGCCAGCAGCTCGACCACCACAGATACGCAGTATTTT

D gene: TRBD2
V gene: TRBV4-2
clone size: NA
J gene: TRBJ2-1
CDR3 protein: CASSPEGSGSSYNEQFF
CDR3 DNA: TGTGCCAGCAGCCCCGAGGGGAGCGGGAGCTCCTACAATGAGCAGTTCTTC

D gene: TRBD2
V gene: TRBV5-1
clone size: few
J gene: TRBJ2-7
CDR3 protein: CASSSLAGEGYEQYF
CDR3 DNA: TGCGCCAGCAGCTCACTAGCGGGAGAGGGCTACGAGCAGTACTTC

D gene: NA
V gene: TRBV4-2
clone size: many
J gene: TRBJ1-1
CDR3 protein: CASSQDGRGGDTEAFF
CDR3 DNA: TGTGCCAGCAGCCAAGATGGCAGGGGCGGGGACACTGAAGCTTTCTTT

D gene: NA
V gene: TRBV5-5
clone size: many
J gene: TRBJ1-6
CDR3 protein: CASSFVSSPLHF
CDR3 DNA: TGTGCCAGCAGCTTTGTCAGCTCACCCCTCCACTTT

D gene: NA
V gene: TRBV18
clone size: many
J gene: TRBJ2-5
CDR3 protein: CASSPNQETQYF
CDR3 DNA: TGTGCCAGCAGCCCGAACCAAGAGACCCAGTACTTC

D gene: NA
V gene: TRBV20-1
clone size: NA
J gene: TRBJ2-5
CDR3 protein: CSCTLGHTQETQYF
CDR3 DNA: TGCAGTTGCACCCTCGGACATACCCAAGAGACCCAGTACTTC

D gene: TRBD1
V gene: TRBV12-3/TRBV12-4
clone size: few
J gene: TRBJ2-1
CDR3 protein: CASSPGTGSSSYNEQFF
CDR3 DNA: TGTGCCAGCAGCCCCGGGACAGGGAGTTCCTCTTACAATGAGCAGTTCTTC

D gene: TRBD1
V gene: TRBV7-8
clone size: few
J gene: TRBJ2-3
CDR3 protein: CASSVDRPETQYF
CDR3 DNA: TGTGCCAGCAGCGTGGACAGGCCAGAGACGCAGTATTTT

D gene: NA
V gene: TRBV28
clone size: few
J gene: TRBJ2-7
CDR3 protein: CASSLGRGEFYAEQYF
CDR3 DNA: TGTGCCAGCAGTTTAGGGCGGGGCGAATTCTACGCAGAGCAGTACTTC

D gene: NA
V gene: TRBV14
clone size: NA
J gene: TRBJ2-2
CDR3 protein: CASSQGPRDMANTGELFF
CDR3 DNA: TGTGCCAGCAGCCAAGGTCCCAGGGACATGGCGAACACCGGGGAGCTGTTTTTT

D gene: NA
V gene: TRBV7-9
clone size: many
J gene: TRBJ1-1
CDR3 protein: CASSLGSMNTEAFF
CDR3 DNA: TGTGCCAGCAGCTTAGGGTCGATGAACACTGAAGCTTTCTTT

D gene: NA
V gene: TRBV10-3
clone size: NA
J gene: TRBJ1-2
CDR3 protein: CAISESLAGANYGYTF
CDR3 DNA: TGTGCCATCAGTGAGTCCCTCGCGGGGGCTAACTATGGCTACACCTTC

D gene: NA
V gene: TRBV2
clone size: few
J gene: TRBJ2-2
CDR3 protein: CASSENRNTGELFF
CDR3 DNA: TGTGCCAGCAGTGAGAACCGAAACACCGGGGAGCTGTTTTTT

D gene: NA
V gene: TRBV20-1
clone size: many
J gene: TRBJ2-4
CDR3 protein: CSAKGRGDIQYF
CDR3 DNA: TGCAGTGCTAAGGGGCGAGGGGACATTCAGTACTTC

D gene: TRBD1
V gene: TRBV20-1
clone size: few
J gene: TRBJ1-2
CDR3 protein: CSAGLQGSGYGYTF
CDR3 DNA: TGCAGTGCTGGTTTACAGGGGTCCGGGTATGGCTACACCTTC

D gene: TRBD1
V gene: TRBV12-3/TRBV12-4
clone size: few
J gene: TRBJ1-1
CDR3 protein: CASSDGQGGTEAFF
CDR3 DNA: TGTGCCAGCAGTGATGGACAGGGAGGGACTGAAGCTTTCTTT

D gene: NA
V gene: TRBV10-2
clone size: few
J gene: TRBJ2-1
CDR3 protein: CASRSWGYEQFF
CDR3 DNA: TGCGCCAGCAGAAGCTGGGGGTATGAGCAGTTCTTC

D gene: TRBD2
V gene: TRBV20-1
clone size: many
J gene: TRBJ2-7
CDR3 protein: CSASLAGDSALFYEQYF
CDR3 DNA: TGCAGTGCTTCGCTAGCGGGAGATTCTGCCCTGTTCTACGAGCAGTACTTC

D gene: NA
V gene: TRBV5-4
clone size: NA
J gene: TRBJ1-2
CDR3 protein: CASSLVEGSYTF
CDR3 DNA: TGTGCCAGCAGCTTGGTTGAGGGGAGCTACACCTTC

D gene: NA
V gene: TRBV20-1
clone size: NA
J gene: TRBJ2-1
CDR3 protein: CSARALRGVNEQFF
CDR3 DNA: TGCAGTGCTAGAGCGCTGAGGGGCGTAAATGAGCAGTTCTTC

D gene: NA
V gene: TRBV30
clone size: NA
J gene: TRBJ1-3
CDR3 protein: CAWRDRHAGNTIYF
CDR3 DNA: TGTGCCTGGAGAGATCGGCACGCTGGAAACACCATATATTTT

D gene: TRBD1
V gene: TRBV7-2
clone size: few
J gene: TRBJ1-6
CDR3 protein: CASSLASGGLNSPLHF
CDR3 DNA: TGTGCCAGCAGCTTAGCATCAGGGGGCCTTAATTCACCCCTCCACTTT

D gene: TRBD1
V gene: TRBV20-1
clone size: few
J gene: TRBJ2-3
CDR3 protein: CSARGERGLGTDTQYF
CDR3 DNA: TGCAGTGCTAGAGGGGAGAGGGGGCTAGGCACAGATACGCAGTATTTT

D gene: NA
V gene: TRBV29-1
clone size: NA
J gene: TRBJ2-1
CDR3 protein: CSVAGTGNYNEQFF
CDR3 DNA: TGCAGCGTAGCCGGGACTGGAAACTACAATGAGCAGTTCTTC

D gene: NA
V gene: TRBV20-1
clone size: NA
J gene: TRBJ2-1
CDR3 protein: CSARDGAGPYNEQFF
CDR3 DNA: TGCAGTGCTAGAGATGGTGCGGGACCCTACAATGAGCAGTTCTTC

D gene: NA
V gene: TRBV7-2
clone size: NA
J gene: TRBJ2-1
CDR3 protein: CASSLFGRMPLNNEQFF
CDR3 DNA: TGTGCCAGCAGCTTATTCGGTCGCATGCCCCTAAACAATGAGCAGTTCTTC

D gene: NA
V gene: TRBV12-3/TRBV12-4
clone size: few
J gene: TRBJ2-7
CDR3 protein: CASSSGRGDHEQYF
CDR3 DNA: TGTGCCAGCAGTTCCGGCAGGGGTGACCACGAGCAGTACTTC

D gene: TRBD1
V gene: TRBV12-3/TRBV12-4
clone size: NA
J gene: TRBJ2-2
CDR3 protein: CASSFKGAGGELFF
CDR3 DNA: TGTGCCAGCAGTTTTAAGGGGGCAGGCGGGGAGCTGTTTTTT

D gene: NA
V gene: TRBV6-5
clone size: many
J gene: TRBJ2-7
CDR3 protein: CASSYSTLRRIYEQYF
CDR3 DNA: TGTGCCAGCAGTTACTCGACGCTGCGCCGGATTTACGAGCAGTACTTC

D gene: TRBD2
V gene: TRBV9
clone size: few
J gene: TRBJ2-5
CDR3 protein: CASSPTGLGQETQYF
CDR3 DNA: TGTGCCAGCAGCCCTACTGGACTAGGACAAGAGACCCAGTACTTC

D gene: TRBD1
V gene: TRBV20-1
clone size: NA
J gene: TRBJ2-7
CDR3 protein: CSASGQARGDEQYF
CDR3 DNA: TGCAGTGCTAGCGGACAGGCCCGAGGGGACGAGCAGTACTTC

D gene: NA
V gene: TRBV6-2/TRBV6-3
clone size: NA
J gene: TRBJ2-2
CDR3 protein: CASSYTVSLGELFF
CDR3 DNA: TGTGCCAGCAGTTACACTGTATCCCTCGGGGAGCTGTTTTTT

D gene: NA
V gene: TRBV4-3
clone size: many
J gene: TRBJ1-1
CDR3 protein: CASSQGTSGMNTEAFF
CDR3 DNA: TGCGCCAGCAGCCAAGGTACCTCGGGGATGAACACTGAAGCTTTCTTT

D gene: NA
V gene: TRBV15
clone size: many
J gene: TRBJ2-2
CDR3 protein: CATSRDYGDTGELFF
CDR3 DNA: TGTGCCACCAGCAGAGATTACGGGGACACCGGGGAGCTGTTTTTT

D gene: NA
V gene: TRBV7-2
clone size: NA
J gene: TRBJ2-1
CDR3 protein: CASSPVLFSYNEQFF
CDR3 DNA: TGTGCCAGCAGCCCCGTTCTCTTTTCCTACAATGAGCAGTTCTTC

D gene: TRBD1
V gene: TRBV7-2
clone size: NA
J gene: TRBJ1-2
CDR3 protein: CASSFLNRDSDGYTF
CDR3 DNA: TGTGCCAGCAGCTTCTTAAATCGGGACAGCGATGGCTACACCTTC